These 19 T cell receptor beta chains came from one sample sequenced in a study of T cell responses to AZD1222 COVID-19 vaccine. The assay was immunoSEQ multiplex PCR, and TCRdb's table has in-frame clones only and misses some. The table shows 95,000 to 150,000 clones, with 85% to 90% occurring only once. Sequenced here: peripheral blood, sampled on day 0 of AZD1222 vaccination. These receptors were collected from an adult in good health.

The rearrangement uses TRBV5-1 and TRBJ2-1, with D tentatively TRBD2 (5 bases). Germline values: CDR1 SGHRS, CDR2 YFSETQ. The CDR3 contains 15 residues. The ends were cut back, 0 bases at V and 5 bases at J, with 12 bases in the middle. The CDR3 DNA reads TGCGCCAGCAGCTTGGCGGGGTTAGCTGACAATGAGCAGTTCTTC. The encoded protein is CASSLAGLADNEQFF.

This chain joins TRBV5-8 and TRBJ1-2; possible D gene TRBD1, 5 bases. Germline V gives CDR1 SGHTS, CDR2 YDEGEE. Trimming left V 2 bases short and J 0 bases short, with 11 bases between. The CDR3 spans 15 residues. As DNA, the CDR3 is TGTGCCAGCAGCTTTTACTCCAGGGCTAACTATGGCTACACCTTC. Its protein product is CASSFYSRANYGYTF.

J is TRBJ1-1 and V is TRBV11-1; the D gene is possibly TRBD1 (5 bases). Germline CDR1 is SGHAT and CDR2 is FQDESV (reference sequence). The CDR3 is 14 amino acids. The V end was cut by 1 base, the J end by 1 base, with 7 bases between. CDR3 residues: CASSLGGWNTEAFF. The CDR3 DNA reads TGTGCCAGCAGCTTAGGGGGGTGGAACACTGAAGCTTTCTTT.

The table lists this clone with a few counts. The V and J genes are TRBV7-2 and TRBJ1-2; 7 bases are a match to TRBD1. Germline V CDR1 and CDR2: SGHTA, FQGNSA. Losses at the gene ends were 2 bases for V and 0 bases for J; bases not matched to a gene: 9. The CDR3 is made up of 17 amino acids. The CDR3 is CASSLKGRGIANYGYTF. CDR3 DNA sequence: TGTGCCAGCAGCTTAAAAGGCAGGGGGATAGCTAACTATGGCTACACCTTC.

This chain's CDR3 is CASTTGQGGQPQHF. In DNA, the CDR3 is TGTGCCAGCACCACGGGACAGGGAGGGCAGCCCCAGCATTTT. V and J are TRBV6-5 and TRBJ1-5; 9 nucleotides agree with TRBD1. The CDR3 totals 14 residues. Germline V gene sequence: CDR1 MNHEY, CDR2 SVGAGI. V dropped 7 bases and J dropped 7; count of bases not matched to a gene: 8.

The chain carries TRBV6-5 and TRBJ1-4; 9 nucleotides line up with TRBD1. The CDR3 extends over 16 amino acids. In germline, CDR1 is MNHEY, CDR2 SVGAGI. The V and J ends lost 3 bases and 3 bases, in that order; junction bases with no gene match: 5. The CDR3 DNA reads as TGTGCCAGCAGTTATGGGACAGGGATGGCTAATGAAAAACTGTTTTTT. It yields the protein CASSYGTGMANEKLFF.

The chain combines TRBV7-9 with TRBJ1-2; D is unresolved. Deletions cut 1 base from V and 2 bases from J, with 11 bases between. CDR3 size: 15 residues. The germline V gene encodes CDR1 SEHNR and CDR2 FQNEAQ (reference sequence). CDR3 protein: CASSLVETRNYGYTF. CDR3 nucleotides: TGTGCCAGCAGCTTAGTAGAGACGAGGAACTATGGCTACACCTTC. The whole variable domain, remainder taken from reference TRBV7-9 and TRBJ1-2, is DTGVSQNPRHKITKRGQNVTFRCDPISEHNRLYWYRQTLGQGPEFLTYFQNEAQLEKSRLLSDRFSAERPKGSFSTLEIQRTEQGDSAMYLCASSLVETRNYGYTFGSGTRLTVV.

The rearrangement joins TRBV7-9 to TRBJ1-4; D is uncertain. V lost 2 bases, J lost 6 bases, and 7 bases lay in between. CDR1 is SEHNR, CDR2 FQNEAQ, per germline (reference sequence). CDR3 length: 13 residues. CDR3 DNA sequence: TGTGCCAGCAGCTTACTCGGGGATGAAAAACTGTTTTTT. Its protein is CASSLLGDEKLFF.

This rearrangement joins TRBV18 to TRBJ2-2, with D uncertain. CDR3 length: 13 residues. Trimming stripped 3 bases from V and 4 bases from J, with 6 bases between. CDR1 KGHSH and CDR2 LQKENI come from the germline V gene. CDR3 in DNA: TGTGCCAGCTCACCGCGAGTCACCGGGGAGCTGTTTTTT. Translating it yields CASSPRVTGELFF. The full variable domain, in which reference TRBV18 and TRBJ2-2 provide the parts outside the CDR3, is NAGVMQNPRHLVRRRGQEARLRCSPMKGHSHVYWYRQLPEEGLKFMVYLQKENIIDESGMPKERFSAEFPKEGPSILRIQQVVRGDSAAYFCASSPRVTGELFFGEGSRLTVL.

This sequence joins TRBV18 and TRBJ1-1; unclear D gene. V gave up 2 bases and J gave up 1 base, with 5 bases separating them. Germline assignment: CDR1 KGHSH and CDR2 LQKENI. The CDR3 has 13 residues. CDR3 protein: CASSPYGNTEAFF. In DNA form, the CDR3 reads TGTGCCAGCTCACCATACGGGAACACTGAAGCTTTCTTT. The full variable domain, its missing parts supplied by reference TRBV18 and TRBJ1-1, is NAGVMQNPRHLVRRRGQEARLRCSPMKGHSHVYWYRQLPEEGLKFMVYLQKENIIDESGMPKERFSAEFPKEGPSILRIQQVVRGDSAAYFCASSPYGNTEAFFGQGTRLTVV.

The CDR3 sequence is CAGGQLGTEAFF. The CDR3 DNA is TGTGCCGGGGGTCAACTGGGTACTGAAGCTTTCTTT. This chain links TRBV28 with TRBJ1-1; weak D call: TRBD1 (5 bases). The CDR3 is made up of 12 amino acids. The V end was cut by 11 bases, the J end by 5 bases, with 15 bases between. The V gene's germline CDR1 is MDHEN and CDR2 SYDVKM.

V gene TRBV12-3 or TRBV12-4 combines with J gene TRBJ2-2; tentatively, D is TRBD1 (6 bases). Trimming shortened V by 5 bases and J by 5 bases, and 9 bases separated the two germline ends. The CDR3 spans 13 residues. CDR3 amino acids: CASSATGTGELFF. DNA of the CDR3: TGTGCCAGCAGTGCAACAGGGACCGGGGAGCTGTTTTTT.

The rearrangement links TRBV7-8 to TRBJ2-2; TRBD2 aligns across 7 bases. Germline trimming cut 5 bases from V and 6 bases from J; bases unmatched to any gene: 9. The CDR3 totals 15 residues. Looked up from germline, CDR1 is SGHVS and CDR2 is FQNEAQ. The CDR3 nucleotides read TGTGCCAGCAGCCACGGGGCGGGGGTTGCCGGGGAGCTGTTTTTT. The encoded protein is CASSHGAGVAGELFF.

The rearrangement joins TRBV10-1 to TRBJ2-2; D not resolved. Germline V gives CDR1 WNHNN, CDR2 SYGVQD (reference sequence). Between the trimmed V and J ends, which lost 4 bases and 5 bases, there was a span of 5 bases. The CDR3 totals 12 residues. This CDR3 reads CASSVPTGELFF. The DNA for the CDR3 is TGCGCCAGCAGTGTTCCAACCGGGGAGCTGTTTTTT.

This chain links TRBV30 with TRBJ1-1, with D unresolved. The germline V gene has CDR1 GTSNPN and CDR2 SVGIG (reference sequence). The CDR3 loop spans 11 amino acids. Trimming left V 7 bases short and J 5 bases short, with 11 bases between. CDR3 loop: CASDRVTEAFF. The CDR3 DNA follows: TGTGCCTCTGACCGTGTGACTGAAGCTTTCTTT.

This chain connects TRBV5-1 to TRBJ1-1, with D perhaps TRBD1 (6 bases). The germline V gene has CDR1 SGHRS and CDR2 YFSETQ. The CDR3 consists of 15 residues. V was clipped by 3 bases and J by 4 bases, with 16 bases between them. The CDR3 region is CASSYGAARGTEAFF. CDR3 in DNA: TGCGCCAGCAGCTATGGGGCAGCCAGGGGCACTGAAGCTTTCTTT.

The chain employs TRBV15 and TRBJ1-1; D gene unclear. Per germline, CDR1 LNHNV and CDR2 YYDKDF (reference sequence). The V gene lost 2 bases and the J gene lost 0 bases, with 4 bases spanning the gap. The CDR3 totals 13 residues. The CDR3 protein is CATSRQMNTEAFF. The CDR3 nucleotides read TGTGCCACCAGCAGACAGATGAACACTGAAGCTTTCTTT.

This chain uses TRBV7-2 with TRBJ2-1, with 9 bases aligning to TRBD1. Germline V CDR1 and CDR2: SGHTA, FQGNSA. J was trimmed by 4 bases and V by 5 bases; bases with no gene match: 6. The CDR3 length is 15 residues. In DNA form, the CDR3 reads TGTGCCAGCAGCAACCGGGACAGGGTGTACAATGAGCAGTTCTTC. It is translated as CASSNRDRVYNEQFF.

This chain joins TRBV2 and TRBJ2-1; 7 bases are a match to TRBD1. Per germline, CDR1 SNHLY and CDR2 FYNNEI. V was clipped by 6 bases and J by 9 bases; unmatched bases: 2. The CDR3 contains 11 residues. For the CDR3, the DNA is TGTGCCAGCAGGGGACAGATTGAGCAGTTCTTC. Translation gives CASRGQIEQFF.